Below are 12 T cell receptor beta chains sequenced from a single sample in a study of a mutant IDH1 vaccine in newly diagnosed glioma. Produced via immunoSEQ multiplex PCR; TCRdb's table is partial and in-frame only. The table records approximately 31,000 clones, roughly 77% of them present only once. Time point in this sample: week 35, safety follow-up. Each dose delivered 300 ug of mutant IDH1 20-mer peptide subcutaneously with imiquimod. Their antigens remain unidentified. Source: PBMCs, taken from a glioma patient whose treatment included an IDH1 peptide vaccine. These TCRs come from a man aged 35 to 55 with glioma. Some clones in this sample may be carry-over from other donors' samples.

V usage is TRBV7-8 and J usage is TRBJ1-1; 9 nucleotides align to TRBD1. This CDR3 spans 16 amino acids. Germline trimming cut 6 bases from V and 1 base from J; bases unmatched to any gene: 9. Per germline, CDR1 SGHVS and CDR2 FQNEAQ. The CDR3 sequence: CASSSNRGPSNTEAFF. The CDR3 nucleotides read TGTGCCAGCAGTTCCAACAGGGGGCCCTCGAACACTGAAGCTTTCTTT.

The chain links TRBV19 to TRBJ1-1, with D perhaps matching TRBD1 (6 bases). CDR1 is LNHDA and CDR2 is SQIVND in the germline V gene (reference sequence). V gave up 3 bases and J gave up 0 bases, with 14 bases separating them. The CDR3 runs to 16 residues. The CDR3 DNA reads as TGTGCCAGTAGTATCCGGGACATTTCAATGAACACTGAAGCTTTCTTT. Translating it yields CASSIRDISMNTEAFF.

V gene TRBV7-9 combines with J gene TRBJ1-2, with a tentative D call TRBD1 (5 bases). Germline V gives CDR1 SEHNR, CDR2 FQNEAQ (reference sequence). The CDR3 is 13 amino acids. V shed 1 base and J shed 8 bases, with 11 bases lying between them. The DNA for the CDR3 is TGTGCCAGCAGCTTAGATCGGGACGCGGGCTACACCTTC. Residues: CASSLDRDAGYTF.

The chain links TRBV5-1 to TRBJ1-1; D not resolved. V gave up 1 base and J gave up 0 bases, with 7 bases separating them. The CDR3 length is 14 residues. Germline CDR1 SGHRS, CDR2 YFSETQ. The CDR3: CASSLYSMNTEAFF. The CDR3 DNA is TGCGCCAGCAGCTTGTACAGCATGAACACTGAAGCTTTCTTT.

This chain links TRBV19 with TRBJ2-3, with D hard to call. CDR3 length: 13 residues. Trimming removed 1 base at V and 4 bases at J, with 6 bases between. Germline V gives CDR1 LNHDA, CDR2 SQIVND (reference sequence). In nucleotides, the CDR3 is TGTGCCAGTAGTATAGGTCTGTCAGATACGCAGTATTTT. Encoded protein: CASSIGLSDTQYF. Combining the CDR3 with reference TRBV19 and TRBJ2-3 gives the whole variable domain DGGITQSPKYLFRKEGQNVTLSCEQNLNHDAMYWYRQDPGQGLRLIYYSQIVNDFQKGDIAEGYSVSREKKESFPLTVTSAQKNPTAFYLCASSIGLSDTQYFGPGTRLTVL.

The chain joins TRBV4-2 to TRBJ1-1; 10 bases line up with TRBD1. Germline CDR1 is LGHNA and CDR2 is YNFKEQ. V was clipped by 4 bases and J by 11 bases; unmatched bases: 4. The CDR3 is made up of 12 amino acids. The CDR3 region has the DNA TGTGCCAGCAGCCGACAGGGGGCGGCGGCTTTCTTT. This sequence encodes CASSRQGAAAFF.

By proportion, this clone is medium-sized. V and J are TRBV25-1 and TRBJ2-2, with D perhaps matching TRBD1 (6 bases). The CDR3 has 16 amino acids. Germline V gives CDR1 MGHDK, CDR2 SYGVNS. V gave up 5 bases and J gave up 1 base, with 14 bases separating them. The CDR3 DNA reads as TGTGCCAGCAGTACTTTCTTGACAGGGAACACCGGGGAGCTGTTTTTT. It yields the protein CASSTFLTGNTGELFF.

The V call is TRBV13, the J call TRBJ1-4; weak D call: TRBD1 (6 bases). Germline CDR1 reads PRHDT; CDR2 reads FYEKMQ (reference sequence). This CDR3 contains 16 residues. V gave up 2 bases and J gave up 6 bases, with 16 bases separating them. The CDR3 loop is CASSLSFTGTDEKLFF. The CDR3 nucleotides are TGTGCCAGCAGCTTATCCTTTACAGGGACGGATGAAAAACTGTTTTTT.

The chain recombines TRBV5-4 with TRBJ2-1; 12 bases are a match to TRBD2. The CDR3 loop spans 15 amino acids. V lost 3 bases to trimming and J lost 7 bases; unmatched junction nucleotides: 5. Germline V lookup: CDR1 SGHNT, CDR2 YYREEE (reference sequence). Here the CDR3 reads CASSWGGTSGNEQFF. The CDR3 DNA reads TGTGCCAGCAGCTGGGGGGGGACTAGCGGGAATGAGCAGTTCTTC.

The chain uses TRBV5-1 and TRBJ2-3; 12 nucleotides agree with TRBD2. The V gene end was trimmed by 4 bases and the J gene end by 6 bases; junction bases not matched to a gene: 12. The CDR3 extends over 17 amino acids. Germline CDR1 reads SGHRS; CDR2 reads YFSETQ. This chain's CDR3 is CASSPTSGGSSSDTQYF. CDR3 DNA sequence: TGCGCCAGCAGCCCCACTAGCGGGGGGTCCTCATCGGATACGCAGTATTTT.

The rearrangement links TRBV5-6 to TRBJ1-5; 7 bases line up with TRBD1. V lost 1 base, J lost 9 bases, and 7 bases stayed unmatched. The germline CDR1 and CDR2 sequences are SGHDT and YYEEEE. CDR3 length equals 14 residues. In DNA form, the CDR3 reads TGTGCCAGCAGCTTGACAGGGGCGGAACGGCCCCAGCATTTT. It specifies CASSLTGAERPQHF.

The rearrangement links TRBV4-2 to TRBJ2-5, with 8 bases identical to TRBD2. The V gene's germline CDR1 is LGHNA and CDR2 YNFKEQ. The V gene end was trimmed by 0 bases and the J gene end by 3 bases; junction bases not matched to a gene: 12. The CDR3 contains 18 residues. The CDR3 sequence is CASSQDLAGGREKETQYF. CDR3 DNA sequence: TGTGCCAGCAGCCAAGATTTGGCGGGGGGCCGGGAAAAAGAGACCCAGTACTTC.